The count of the clone carrying this TCR beta chain is one. What it binds is not known. In germline, CDR1 is MNHEY, CDR2 SVGAGI. J was trimmed by 4 bases and V by 0 bases; bases with no gene match: 4. This CDR3 region has 15 residues. One entry per CDR3 protein results from TCRdb running MiXCR on the 5' RACE reads. The sample has about 150,000 distinct CDR3 sequences, under 35% seen once. This entry belongs to a study of CD8 T cells in ankylosing spondylitis. General study findings and limits: Disease-linked clones were found to be CD8+ and relatively rare in peripheral blood. Certain motif variants had earlier been reported in reactive arthritis synovial fluid and blood. Significant enrichment of disease-linked clones was reported in matched ankylosing spondylitis synovial fluid.

The TCR comes from a male donor with ankylosing spondylitis. The source material was synovial fluid, either unsorted or a sorted T cell fraction (not recorded which). The V call is TRBV6-5, the J call TRBJ1-2; 8 positions match TRBD1. CDR3 sequence: CASSYSTGVGYGYTF. The CDR3 nucleotides read TGTGCCAGCAGTTACTCGACAGGGGTCGGCTATGGCTACACCTTC.